This T cell receptor (beta chain) is from a study of T cell clonality in common variable immunodeficiency. Note on this clone: Its antigen is still unknown. The CDR3 is cut off 3 residues early in the read; its end comes from the germline J gene.

Assay: immunoSEQ multiplex PCR; the TCRdb copy retains only in-frame clones and omits some. The sample presents tens of thousands of clones, none singletons. Study conclusions and caveats: Reportedly, TCR beta sequences from common variable immunodeficiency showed fewer deletions and N-nucleotide insertions.

Germline V CDR1 and CDR2: MNHEY, SVGEGT. The ends lost 8 bases at V and 1 base at J; junction bases unmatched: 9. There are 15 residues in the CDR3. The receptor was isolated from a human donor with common variable immunodeficiency. The chain has TRBV6-2 or TRBV6-3 and TRBJ1-1; TRBD1 agrees at 8 bases. Material for sequencing was peripheral blood mononuclear cells. The sequenced part of the CDR3 DNA is TGTGCCAGCGGCGGGGCAGGGGGCCCGAACACTGAA. Protein product: CASGGAGGPNTE. The whole CDR3 sequence is CASGGAGGPNTEAFF.